Following are 21 T cell receptor beta chains from one sample sequenced in a study of CD8 T cells in Susac syndrome. Random hexamers were used to reverse transcribe the RNA input (about 0.5 to 1 ug). From the immunoSEQ multiplex PCR reads, TCRdb called clonotypes with MiXCR, one entry per CDR3 protein. The sample has 250,000 to 300,000 distinct CDR3 sequences, 75% to 85% seen once. What was sequenced was CD8+ T cells from PBMCs. These receptors were taken from a human donor with multiple sclerosis.

This clonotype was detected only once. This chain uses TRBV27 with TRBJ2-7; 7 nucleotides agree with TRBD1. The CDR3 is 15 residues long. J gave up 2 bases and V 0 bases, and 4 bases lay outside the gene matches. Germline CDR1 is MNHEY and CDR2 is SMNVEV (reference sequence). The CDR3 reads CASSLSSGQTYEQYF. The CDR3 region has the DNA TGTGCCAGCAGTTTATCTTCGGGACAGACCTACGAGCAGTACTTC.

The chain joins TRBV4-1 to TRBJ2-7; the D is unclear. V was shortened by 1 base and J by 2 bases, with 12 bases between the two germline ends. CDR3 length: 15 amino acids. Germline lookup yields CDR1 MGHRA and CDR2 YSYEKL. This CDR3 reads CASSQVVGQPYEQYF. In DNA, the CDR3 is TGCGCCAGCAGCCAAGTCGTAGGGCAACCCTACGAGCAGTACTTC.

The rearrangement joins TRBV15 to TRBJ1-1; D perhaps matches TRBD1 (5 bases). Trimming stripped 1 base from V and 5 bases from J, with 8 bases between. CDR3 length equals 13 residues. Per germline, CDR1 LNHNV and CDR2 YYDKDF (reference sequence). CDR3 DNA: TGTGCCACCAGCAGAGCAGGGAGGACTGAAGCTTTCTTT. Residues: CATSRAGRTEAFF.

The chain links TRBV15 to TRBJ2-1, with 7 positions matching TRBD2. The CDR3 length is 11 residues. V lost 9 bases and J lost 9; bases outside the gene matches: 5. Germline V gene sequence: CDR1 LNHNV, CDR2 YYDKDF (reference sequence). CDR3 coding DNA: TGTGCCACTAGCGGGTCAGGTGAGCAGTTCTTC. Translating gives CATSGSGEQFF.

V and J are TRBV10-1 and TRBJ2-7; 9 bases are a match to TRBD2. The CDR3 spans 14 residues. Germline V CDR1 and CDR2: WNHNN, SYGVQD (reference sequence). Trimming cost V 8 bases and J 5 bases; bases outside gene matches: 10. CDR3 in DNA: TGCGCCAGCTCCCCCGGACTAGCGCCGAACGAGCAGTACTTC. This encodes CASSPGLAPNEQYF.

The chain recombines TRBV6-5 with TRBJ2-1; 8 nucleotides align to TRBD2. Trimming took 2 bases from V and 8 from J; bases not matched to a gene: 17. CDR3 length equals 18 residues. Germline V CDR1 and CDR2: MNHEY, SVGAGI. CDR3 DNA sequence: TGTGCCAGCAGTTACGAACCCTTAGCGGGAACTGAGGAGGATGAGCAGTTCTTC. This sequence encodes CASSYEPLAGTEEDEQFF.

The rearrangement uses TRBV15 and TRBJ1-5; D is unclear. CDR1 and CDR2 from the germline V gene are LNHNV and YYDKDF (reference sequence). This CDR3 is built from 16 residues. V gave up 3 bases and J gave up 0 bases, with 12 bases separating them. CDR3: CATSRKGHNSNQPQHF. The CDR3 DNA is TGTGCCACCAGCAGGAAGGGTCATAATAGCAATCAGCCCCAGCATTTT.

The rearrangement uses TRBV11-2 and TRBJ1-1, with 7 bases matching TRBD1. The CDR3 is made up of 14 amino acids. Per the germline V gene, CDR1 is SGHAT and CDR2 is FQNNGV. The junction had 2 bases not matched to a gene; V was cut back by 3 bases and J by 1 base. CDR3 DNA: TGTGCCAGCAGCTTTCGGACAGGGAACACTGAAGCTTTCTTT. Its translation: CASSFRTGNTEAFF.

Only a few counts were recorded for this clonotype. This sequence joins TRBV29-1 and TRBJ1-2, with 7 bases identical to TRBD1. In germline, CDR1 is SQVTM, CDR2 ANQGSEA. The CDR3 loop spans 13 amino acids. Trimming took 7 bases from V and 8 from J; bases not matched to a gene: 13. The CDR3 DNA sequence: TGCAGCGCCGACCTGACAGGGCCTAGCGGCTACACCTTC. This codes for CSADLTGPSGYTF.

The chain uses TRBV30 and TRBJ1-5; D is possibly TRBD1 (5 bases). CDR1 and CDR2 from the germline V gene are GTSNPN and SVGIG (reference sequence). This CDR3 contains 13 residues. Deletions cut 4 bases from V and 8 bases from J, with 15 bases between. The CDR3 nucleotides read TGTGCCTGGAAAGGCGGCAGGGAAGAGCCCCAGCATTTT. It specifies CAWKGGREEPQHF.

The genes are TRBV7-9 and TRBJ2-7, with D maybe TRBD2 (6 bases). The V end lost 6 bases, the J end lost 3 bases, and 9 bases lay between the germline ends. Germline V lookup: CDR1 SEHNR, CDR2 FQNEAQ (reference sequence). The CDR3 is 12 amino acids. The CDR3 sequence: CASRLEGYEQYF. Written as DNA, the CDR3 is TGTGCCAGCAGACTGGAGGGCTACGAGCAGTACTTC.

V usage is TRBV27 and J usage is TRBJ2-5, with TRBD1 matching 8 bases. CDR1 is MNHEY and CDR2 is SMNVEV in the germline V gene (reference sequence). The junction had 6 bases not matched to a gene; V was cut back by 1 base and J by 5 bases. The length of the CDR3 is 15 residues. This CDR3 reads CASSLYAGGWETQYF. The CDR3 DNA reads TGTGCCAGCAGTTTATATGCAGGGGGCTGGGAGACCCAGTACTTC.

The chain links TRBV3-1 to TRBJ2-7; D remains unclear. V was cut by 3 bases and J by 1 base, with 7 bases left in between. Per the germline V gene, CDR1 is LGHDT and CDR2 is YNNKEL (reference sequence). The CDR3 totals 13 residues. Here the CDR3 DNA reads TGTGCCAGCAGCCAGGAACAGTCCTACGAGCAGTACTTC. It codes for CASSQEQSYEQYF.

V is TRBV28 and J is TRBJ2-3, with D maybe TRBD2 (5 bases). Trimming removed 1 base at V and 0 bases at J, with 20 bases between. Per germline, CDR1 MDHEN and CDR2 SYDVKM. CDR3 length: 19 residues. The CDR3 reads CASSLLWVSEDSSTDTQYF. The CDR3 DNA sequence: TGTGCCAGCAGTTTATTGTGGGTTAGCGAAGACTCTAGCACAGATACGCAGTATTTT. The full variable domain, completed using reference TRBV28 and TRBJ2-3, is DVKVTQSSRYLVKRTGEKVFLECVQDMDHENMFWYRQDPGLGLRLIYFSYDVKMKEKGDIPEGYSVSREKKERFSLILESASTNQTSMYLCASSLLWVSEDSSTDTQYFGPGTRLTVL.

The chain carries TRBV2 and TRBJ2-1, with 7 bases identical to TRBD2. The CDR3 contains 13 residues. Germline V lookup: CDR1 SNHLY, CDR2 FYNNEI. Trimming took 4 bases from V and 6 from J; bases not matched to a gene: 3. CDR3 DNA sequence: TGTGCCAGCAGTGCTGGGAGGGGCAATGAGCAGTTCTTC. It encodes CASSAGRGNEQFF.

The V and J genes are TRBV29-1 and TRBJ2-5; a weak D match, TRBD1 (6 bases). CDR3 length: 15 residues. Looked up from germline, CDR1 is SQVTM and CDR2 is ANQGSEA. V was trimmed by 8 bases and J by 5 bases, leaving 24 bases between them. The CDR3: CSPSRGGWGPETQYF. The CDR3, as DNA: TGCAGCCCTAGTCGAGGGGGTTGGGGCCCGGAGACCCAGTACTTC.

In its sample, this clonotype was seen a few times. The chain links TRBV7-6 to TRBJ2-7; TRBD1 aligns across 9 bases. The length of the CDR3 is 17 residues. Germline assignment: CDR1 SGHVS and CDR2 FNYEAQ. Unmatched junction bases numbered 13, after V lost 2 bases and J lost 5 bases. CDR3 residues: CASSLPAGTGKSHEQYF. CDR3 coding DNA: TGTGCCAGCAGCTTACCAGCCGGGACAGGGAAATCCCACGAGCAGTACTTC.

The rearrangement links TRBV27 to TRBJ1-2; 7 bases are shared with TRBD1. The ends lost 0 bases at V and 4 bases at J; junction bases unmatched: 5. Germline V gene sequence: CDR1 MNHEY, CDR2 SMNVEV (reference sequence). CDR3 length: 15 amino acids. CDR3 in DNA: TGTGCCAGCAGTTTATCCCCGGGACAGATCTATGGCTACACCTTC. It yields the protein CASSLSPGQIYGYTF.

The V gene is TRBV30, the J gene TRBJ2-7; D possibly corresponds to TRBD2 (7 bases). The V and J ends lost 5 bases and 3 bases respectively, with 11 bases between them. There are 12 residues in the CDR3. Per the germline V gene, CDR1 is GTSNPN and CDR2 is SVGIG (reference sequence). CDR3 loop: CAWGGASYEQYF. In DNA, the CDR3 is TGTGCCTGGGGGGGGGCAAGCTACGAGCAGTACTTC.

This chain connects TRBV20-1 to TRBJ2-1; 8 nucleotides agree with TRBD2. CDR1 and CDR2 from the germline V gene are DFQATT and SNEGSKA (reference sequence). The CDR3 loop spans 12 amino acids. After removal of 8 bases from V and 6 bases from J, the junction contained 6 bases not matched to a gene. The CDR3 loop reads CSRGGSINEQFF. The CDR3 bases are TGCAGTCGCGGGGGGTCGATCAATGAGCAGTTCTTC.

The chain recombines TRBV10-3 with TRBJ1-2, with a weak D call TRBD1 (5 bases). V was trimmed by 6 bases and J by 4 bases, leaving 15 bases between them. This CDR3 spans 14 amino acids. Germline values: CDR1 ENHRY, CDR2 SYGVKD. The CDR3 region has the DNA TGTGCCATCAGCGCCCGGGGGGAAACCTATGGCTACACCTTC. Encoded protein: CAISARGETYGYTF.